These 27 T cell receptor beta chains came from one sample sequenced in a study of T cell responses to AZD1222 COVID-19 vaccine. Clones were sequenced by immunoSEQ multiplex PCR, and TCRdb holds only the in-frame ones, with some missing. The sample records 200,000 or so clones, 87% being singletons. Specimen: peripheral blood, collected on day 0 of MenACWY control vaccination. The receptors derive from an adult in good health.

The chain carries TRBV14 and TRBJ2-7; D ambiguous. The CDR3 extends over 12 amino acids. V gave up 1 base and J gave up 6 bases, with 7 bases separating them. Germline loops: CDR1 SGHDN, CDR2 FVKESK. CDR3 coding DNA: TGTGCCAGCAGCCAAGGAATGGCCGAGCAGTACTTC. Translation: CASSQGMAEQYF. The full variable domain, completed using reference TRBV14 and TRBJ2-7, is EAGVTQFPSHSVIEKGQTVTLRCDPISGHDNLYWYRRVMGKEIKFLLHFVKESKQDESGMPNNRFLAERTGGTYSTLKVQPAELEDSGVYFCASSQGMAEQYFGPGTRLTVT.

V and J are TRBV30 and TRBJ2-7; TRBD1 agrees at 9 bases. Germline lookup yields CDR1 GTSNPN and CDR2 SVGIG (reference sequence). Trimming cost V 3 bases and J 6 bases; bases outside gene matches: 6. The CDR3 extends over 13 amino acids. The CDR3 sequence: CAWSWDRDFEQYF. CDR3 nucleotide sequence: TGTGCCTGGAGCTGGGACAGGGATTTCGAGCAGTACTTC.

The gene calls are TRBV19 and TRBJ1-2; D gene unclear. Between the trimmed V and J ends, which lost 8 bases and 0 bases, there was a span of 16 bases. Germline CDR1 is LNHDA and CDR2 is SQIVND (reference sequence). This CDR3 spans 15 amino acids. CDR3 region: CASSTGPRANYGYTF. In DNA, the CDR3 is TGTGCCAGTTCTACCGGACCGAGAGCTAACTATGGCTACACCTTC. Full variable domain (remainder filled in from reference TRBV19 and TRBJ1-2): DGGITQSPKYLFRKEGQNVTLSCEQNLNHDAMYWYRQDPGQGLRLIYYSQIVNDFQKGDIAEGYSVSREKKESFPLTVTSAQKNPTAFYLCASSTGPRANYGYTFGSGTRLTVV.

The V call is TRBV12-5, the J call TRBJ2-2; no clear D. This CDR3 has 14 residues. Trimming took off 1 base at V and 1 base at J, with 4 bases between the two ends. Germline loops: CDR1 LGHNT, CDR2 FRNRAP. DNA of the CDR3: TGTGCTAGTGGTTTGGAGGGGAACACCGGGGAGCTGTTTTTT. Translated: CASGLEGNTGELFF.

Concerning this clone itself: Other DNA sequences in the same sample also yield this CDR3. The rearrangement links TRBV28 to TRBJ2-5; D assignment may be TRBD1 or TRBD2 (5 bases each). Germline V gene sequence: CDR1 MDHEN, CDR2 SYDVKM. With 6 bases removed from V and 4 bases from J, the gap between germline ends came to 9 bases. The CDR3 has 12 amino acids. The CDR3 reads CASRPGGETQYF. CDR3 DNA sequence: TGTGCCAGCAGACCTGGGGGAGAGACCCAGTACTTC. Complete variable domain (other parts from reference TRBV28 and TRBJ2-5): DVKVTQSSRYLVKRTGEKVFLECVQDMDHENMFWYRQDPGLGLRLIYFSYDVKMKEKGDIPEGYSVSREKKERFSLILESASTNQTSMYLCASRPGGETQYFGPGTRLLVL.

The chain is built from TRBV14 and TRBJ2-3; 7 nucleotides agree with TRBD1. With V trimmed by 1 base and J by 5 bases, 15 bases remained unmatched. The CDR3 runs 18 residues. Germline CDR1 is SGHDN and CDR2 is FVKESK. The CDR3 here is CASSQVPTGDLGRDTQYF. CDR3 nucleotide sequence: TGTGCCAGCAGCCAAGTACCCACAGGGGACCTAGGAAGAGATACGCAGTATTTT.

This chain uses TRBV2 with TRBJ2-7; 15 positions agree with TRBD2. This CDR3 comprises 17 residues. The V segment lost 2 bases and the J segment 2 bases; nucleotides outside the gene matches: 4. Germline V gene lookup returns CDR1 SNHLY and CDR2 FYNNEI. The CDR3 DNA follows: TGTGCCAGCAGTGAATTGGGACTAGCGGGGGGTCCCTACGAGCAGTACTTC. Translated, it gives CASSELGLAGGPYEQYF.

The rearrangement joins TRBV10-3 to TRBJ1-5, with D possibly matching TRBD1 (6 bases). The CDR3 sequence is 15 residues long. Germline assignment: CDR1 ENHRY and CDR2 SYGVKD. Trimming removed 8 bases at V and 1 base at J, with 15 bases between. The CDR3 sequence is CAIPQGIVSNQPQHF. CDR3 nucleotide sequence: TGTGCCATCCCGCAGGGGATAGTCAGCAATCAGCCCCAGCATTTT.

The chain employs TRBV19 and TRBJ2-3; D is uncertain. V was pared by 8 bases and J by 3 bases, with 12 bases between. The CDR3 runs to 13 residues. CDR1 and CDR2 (germline): LNHDA, SQIVND (reference sequence). CDR3 sequence reads: CASGPRETDTQYF. The CDR3 coding sequence is TGTGCCAGTGGACCCCGTGAGACAGATACGCAGTATTTT.

The chain joins TRBV19 to TRBJ1-5; 7 bases line up with TRBD1. V was clipped by 2 bases and J by 1 base; unmatched bases: 2. Per germline, CDR1 LNHDA and CDR2 SQIVND (reference sequence). The CDR3 has 15 residues. The CDR3 region has the DNA TGTGCCAGTAGTATACCGGGACAGAGCAATCAGCCCCAGCATTTT. It specifies CASSIPGQSNQPQHF.

The chain has TRBV7-2 and TRBJ1-5, with TRBD1 matching 10 bases. The V gene's germline CDR1 is SGHTA and CDR2 FQGNSA. This CDR3 contains 15 residues. With V trimmed by 0 bases and J by 9 bases, 5 bases remained unmatched. The CDR3 loop is CASSLAGQGFGPQHF. In DNA form, the CDR3 reads TGTGCCAGCAGCTTAGCGGGACAGGGGTTCGGGCCCCAGCATTTT.

V usage is TRBV6-6 and J usage is TRBJ2-5; no clear D gene. The CDR3 loop spans 13 amino acids. The germline V gene encodes CDR1 MNHNY and CDR2 SVGAGI (reference sequence). The ends were cut back, 8 bases at V and 1 base at J, with 11 bases in the middle. CDR3 coding DNA: TGTGCCAGCTTAACCGGTTCCCAAGAGACCCAGTACTTC. It yields the protein CASLTGSQETQYF.

The V call is TRBV11-2, the J call TRBJ1-6; possibly TRBD1 for D (5 bases). The V gene lost 0 bases and the J gene lost 5 bases, with 14 bases spanning the gap. There are 17 residues in the CDR3. Germline lookup yields CDR1 SGHAT and CDR2 FQNNGV. CDR3 in amino acids: CASSLDLGDSDNSPLHF. CDR3 nucleotides: TGTGCCAGCAGCTTAGATCTTGGTGACAGCGATAATTCACCCCTCCACTTT.

The chain joins TRBV11-2 to TRBJ2-7; unclear D gene. CDR3 length equals 14 residues. Germline V CDR1 and CDR2: SGHAT, FQNNGV. Trimming pared 2 bases from V and 2 bases from J, leaving 10 bases between. CDR3 in DNA: TGTGCCAGCAGCTTAAATCCGGGTACCTACGAGCAGTACTTC. Translation gives CASSLNPGTYEQYF.

CDR3 sequence: CASSITPPGKVTDTQYF. The CDR3 DNA is TGTGCCAGTAGTATAACCCCCCCAGGGAAGGTGACAGATACGCAGTATTTT. The chain is built from TRBV19 and TRBJ2-3; possible D gene TRBD1, 5 bases. From germline, CDR1 is LNHDA and CDR2 SQIVND (reference sequence). Deletions cut 2 bases from V and 3 bases from J, with 18 bases between. The CDR3 covers 17 residues.

The rearrangement links TRBV29-1 to TRBJ2-1; D is perhaps TRBD2 (7 bases). Per the germline V gene, CDR1 is SQVTM and CDR2 is ANQGSEA. The CDR3 runs to 15 residues. V dropped 3 bases and J dropped 7 bases, with 19 bases sitting between them. This CDR3 reads CSVEGGALSLNEQFF. The DNA for the CDR3 is TGCAGCGTTGAGGGGGGGGCATTAAGTTTGAATGAGCAGTTCTTC.

This clone was seen more than once but under ten times. This sequence joins TRBV3-1 (or the pseudogene TRBV3-2) and TRBJ1-1; D is perhaps TRBD1 (5 bases). Trimming took 7 bases from V and 5 from J, leaving 14 bases between them. This CDR3 is built from 13 residues. Germline CDR1 LGHDT, CDR2 YNNKEL (reference sequence). The CDR3 sequence is CASNPGGETEAFF. CDR3 DNA: TGTGCCAGCAACCCGGGGGGGGAGACTGAAGCTTTCTTT.

In DNA, the CDR3 is TGTGCCAGTAGTATGGGCCGATCGGGGCCCCAGCATTTT. Protein: CASSMGRSGPQHF. V is TRBV19 and J is TRBJ1-5; D unclear. Trimming took 3 bases from V and 9 from J, leaving 12 bases between them. The CDR3 loop spans 13 amino acids. Germline CDR1 is LNHDA and CDR2 is SQIVND (reference sequence).

The chain links TRBV18 to TRBJ1-5, with D possibly being TRBD1 (5 bases). Trimming removed 6 bases from V and 0 bases from J, with 15 bases in between. CDR1 and CDR2 (germline): KGHSH, LQKENI. This CDR3 is built from 16 residues. The CDR3 nucleotides read TGTGCCAGCTCCCAGACAGCACTTGATAGCAATCAGCCCCAGCATTTT. This codes for CASSQTALDSNQPQHF.

In DNA, the CDR3 is TGTGCCAGCACCCCTAGGGCGTCGGGCGGGGAGCTGTTTTTT. Translated, it gives CASTPRASGGELFF. The chain employs TRBV3-1 (or the pseudogene TRBV3-2) and TRBJ2-2, with no clear D. The germline V gene encodes CDR1 LGHDT and CDR2 YNNKEL (reference sequence). Trimming shortened V by 7 bases and J by 7 bases, and 16 bases separated the two germline ends. This CDR3 region has 14 residues.

The chain is built from TRBV7-9 and TRBJ1-1; D is unresolved. The CDR3 sequence is 13 residues long. Trimming pared 4 bases from V and 8 bases from J, leaving 14 bases between. Germline CDR1 and CDR2: SEHNR and FQNEAQ (reference sequence). The CDR3 sequence: CASSSGPPAEAFF. CDR3 coding DNA: TGTGCCAGCAGCTCCGGACCGCCAGCCGAAGCTTTCTTT. The entire variable domain, with the rest obtained from reference TRBV7-9 and TRBJ1-1, is as follows: DTGVSQNPRHKITKRGQNVTFRCDPISEHNRLYWYRQTLGQGPEFLTYFQNEAQLEKSRLLSDRFSAERPKGSFSTLEIQRTEQGDSAMYLCASSSGPPAEAFFGQGTRLTVV.

The J gene is TRBJ2-5, the V gene TRBV2; D might be TRBD2 (5 bases). Germline V gives CDR1 SNHLY, CDR2 FYNNEI. The CDR3 extends over 13 amino acids. V was pared by 8 bases and J by 7 bases, with 17 bases between. For the CDR3, the DNA is TGTGCCAGCCTGCGGGTGGAGGCTGGGACCCAGTACTTC. Its translation is CASLRVEAGTQYF.

This chain uses TRBV5-1 with TRBJ2-7; D might be TRBD1 (6 bases). Germline lookup yields CDR1 SGHRS and CDR2 YFSETQ. The CDR3 is made up of 15 amino acids. Trimming removed 0 bases at V and 4 bases at J, with 14 bases between. The CDR3 region has the DNA TGCGCCAGCAGCTTGGAGCCAGGGGAAAGTTACGAGCAGTACTTC. It codes for CASSLEPGESYEQYF.

The chain uses TRBV6-1 and TRBJ2-2; D gene uncertain. V lost 5 bases and J lost 4, with 11 bases in between. The germline CDR1 and CDR2 sequences are MNHNS and SASEGT. The CDR3 is made up of 14 amino acids. The CDR3 sequence: CASSYTSATGELFF. The CDR3 DNA sequence: TGTGCCAGCAGTTATACGTCTGCCACCGGGGAGCTGTTTTTT.

This sequence joins TRBV30 and TRBJ1-2; TRBD1 agrees at 8 bases. The CDR3 loop spans 10 amino acids. The junction had 1 base not matched to a gene; V was cut back by 5 bases and J by 8 bases. The germline V gene has CDR1 GTSNPN and CDR2 SVGIG (reference sequence). The CDR3 DNA sequence: TGTGCCTGGGACAGGGGCGGCTACACCTTC. It translates to CAWDRGGYTF.

The rearrangement links TRBV28 to TRBJ2-5; 8 bases line up with TRBD1. The CDR3 sequence is 16 residues long. CDR1 is MDHEN, CDR2 SYDVKM, per germline. Unmatched junction bases numbered 14, after V lost 6 bases and J lost 5 bases. CDR3 amino acids: CASSSSPQGAGETQYF. CDR3 nucleotide sequence: TGTGCCAGCAGCTCGAGCCCGCAGGGGGCGGGGGAGACCCAGTACTTC.

With respect to this clone: The same CDR3 also results from other DNA sequences found in this sample. This chain joins TRBV28 and TRBJ1-2; weak D call: TRBD1 (6 bases). With 3 bases removed from V and 7 bases from J, the gap between germline ends came to 9 bases. The CDR3 spans 12 residues. CDR1 and CDR2 from the germline V gene are MDHEN and SYDVKM. This CDR3 reads CASSFTGSGYTF. The CDR3, as DNA: TGTGCCAGCAGTTTTACAGGGAGTGGCTACACCTTC.